This T cell receptor (beta chain) is from a study of human T cells and chemical hapten exposure. This sample's time point: pre-sensitization, week 0. Treatment of the sample: therapeutic diphenylcyclopropenone sensitization with weekly scalp DPC. Total RNA extraction was carried out from unfractionated whole blood. Unique molecular identifiers were linked by the library to individual cDNA molecules. TCRdb recomputed calls from the RACE reads with MiXCR, one row per CDR3 protein. The sample has tens of thousands of distinct CDR3 sequences; 9.5% to 12% are singletons. The length of the CDR3 is 16 residues. Germline values: CDR1 SEHNR, CDR2 FQNEAQ (reference sequence). Trimming removed 5 bases from V and 8 bases from J; junction bases left unmatched: 14.

The clonotype comes from a woman between 45 and 60 years old with alopecia areata. Some clones in this sample may be carry-over from other donors' samples. This material consisted of whole blood, taken in connection with sensitization to the hapten diphenylcyclopropenone (DPC). The chain is built from TRBV7-9 and TRBJ1-4, with 7 bases aligning to TRBD1. The chain's CDR3 is CASSLQGQAQGEKLFF. In DNA, the CDR3 is TGTGCCAGCAGCCTTCAAGGACAGGCACAAGGGGAAAAACTGTTTTTT.